This T cell receptor beta chain was recorded in a study of regulatory T cells in long-lasting Graves disease. V shed 3 bases and J 1 base; nucleotides not matched to a gene: 7. The CDR3 runs to 16 residues. The germline CDR1 and CDR2 sequences are SGDLS and YYNGEE. Building the TCR beta libraries relied on iRepertoire HTBI primers, and CDR3 regions underwent Arm-PCR. TCRdb redid the calling of the multiplex PCR reads with MiXCR, one entry per CDR3 protein. The repertoire holds about 430,000 distinct CDR3 sequences, with over 12% as singletons. Specified time point: newly diagnosed GD, antithyroid drugs for less than 3 months. Making the TCR library involved RNA that had been extracted from PBMCs. The data also belong to a second study, concerning T cells in Graves' hyperthyroidism and ophthalmopathy. Per that paper: Hyperthyroidism of Graves' type that showed no ophthalmopathy progression within 18 months was stable. In validation, the model predicted ophthalmopathy. These predictions came a median roughly 6.5 months before onset.

The V and J genes are TRBV9 and TRBJ1-3, with 7 bases matching TRBD1. The origin of this receptor is a woman in her thirties or forties with Graves disease. Sequencing was performed on peripheral blood mononuclear cells (PBMCs), taken at new diagnosis, from a patient treated with antithyroid drugs. DNA for the CDR3: TGTGCCAGCAGCGAACAGGGGACCACTTCTGGAAACACCATATATTTT. Its translation: CASSEQGTTSGNTIYF.